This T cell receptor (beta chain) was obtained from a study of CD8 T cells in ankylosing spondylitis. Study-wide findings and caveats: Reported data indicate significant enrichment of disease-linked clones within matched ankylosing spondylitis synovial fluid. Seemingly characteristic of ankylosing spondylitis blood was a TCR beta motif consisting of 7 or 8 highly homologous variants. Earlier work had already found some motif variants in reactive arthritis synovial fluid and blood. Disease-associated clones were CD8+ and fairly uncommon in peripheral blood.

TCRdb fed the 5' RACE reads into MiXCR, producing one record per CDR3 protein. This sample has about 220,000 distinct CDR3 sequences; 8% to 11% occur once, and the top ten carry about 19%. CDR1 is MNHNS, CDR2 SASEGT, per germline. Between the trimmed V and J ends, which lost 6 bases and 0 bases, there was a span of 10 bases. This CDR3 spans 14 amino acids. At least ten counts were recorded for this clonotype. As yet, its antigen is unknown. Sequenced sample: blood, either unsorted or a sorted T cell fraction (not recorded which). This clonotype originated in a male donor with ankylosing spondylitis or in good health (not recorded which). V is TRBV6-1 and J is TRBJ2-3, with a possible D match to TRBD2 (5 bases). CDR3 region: CASSSRTSTDTQYF. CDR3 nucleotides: TGTGCCAGCAGCTCGCGGACTAGCACAGATACGCAGTATTTT.